This is a list of T cell receptor beta chains from one sample in a study of blood T cell repertoires in COVID-19. Using immunoSEQ multiplex PCR, the repertoire was profiled, and TCRdb retains in-frame clones only, with some absent. In the table there are a few hundred thousand clones, roughly 89% of which are singletons. Material for sequencing was peripheral blood. The source is a woman in her 40s who had recovered from COVID-19. The CDR3 runs from the conserved cysteine through the conserved F or W. D genes are given only for firm matches.

V: TRBV4-2
D: .
J: TRBJ1-3
DNA: TGTGCCAGCAGCCGCGAGGAGGTTTCTGGAAACACCATATATTTT
CDR3: CASSREEVSGNTIYF

V: TRBV6-2/TRBV6-3
D: .
J: TRBJ2-5
DNA: TGTGCCAGCAGTGCGGGACTTCTGGGGACCCAGTACTTC
CDR3: CASSAGLLGTQYF

V: TRBV7-9
D: TRBD1
J: TRBJ1-2
DNA: TGTGCCAGCAGGCCGGGACAGAGAAACTATGGCTACACCTTC
CDR3: CASRPGQRNYGYTF

V: TRBV6-5
D: TRBD2
J: TRBJ2-3
DNA: TGTGCCAGCAGAAAACTAGCGGGAAACACAGATACGCAGTATTTT
CDR3: CASRKLAGNTDTQYF

V: TRBV2
D: TRBD1
J: TRBJ2-3
DNA: TGTGCCAGCAAGCGGACAGGGGATACGCAGTATTTT
CDR3: CASKRTGDTQYF

V: TRBV7-9
D: .
J: TRBJ1-1
DNA: TGTGCCAGCAGCTTAGACAGGGAAGCTTTCTTT
CDR3: CASSLDREAFF

V: TRBV19
D: .
J: TRBJ2-4
DNA: TGTGCCAGTAACCCGAGACTCCTAGCCGACAGGCCCAAAAACATTCAGTACTTC
CDR3: CASNPRLLADRPKNIQYF

V: TRBV19
D: .
J: TRBJ2-7
DNA: TGTGCCAGTAGCCCTGCGGCCACCTACGAGCAGTACTTC
CDR3: CASSPAATYEQYF

V: TRBV9
D: TRBD1
J: TRBJ1-1
DNA: TGTGCCAGCAGCCCAACAGGGGGTTTTCCAGAAGCTTTCTTT
CDR3: CASSPTGGFPEAFF

V: TRBV6-5
D: TRBD1
J: TRBJ2-3
DNA: TGTGCCAGCAGAGACAGGGGCGGTGATACGCAGTATTTT
CDR3: CASRDRGGDTQYF

V: TRBV7-9
D: .
J: TRBJ1-1
DNA: TGTGCCAGCAGTCCTCTGGCGAACACTGAAGCTTTCTTT
CDR3: CASSPLANTEAFF

V: TRBV6-5
D: .
J: TRBJ2-3
DNA: TGTGCCAGCAGTTACACCGGGACACCAAGCACAGATACGCAGTATTTT
CDR3: CASSYTGTPSTDTQYF

V: TRBV7-2
D: .
J: TRBJ2-5
DNA: TGTGCCTCAGGGGAGCGGAATCAAGAGACCCAGTACTTC
CDR3: CASGERNQETQYF

V: TRBV30
D: .
J: TRBJ1-6
DNA: TGTGCCTGGAGTGAGAGGACAGTCTCCTATAATTCACCCCTCCACTTT
CDR3: CAWSERTVSYNSPLHF

V: TRBV28
D: TRBD1
J: TRBJ1-3
DNA: TGTGCCAGCAGTTTATATACCCTACGACAGGGGGCGAGGGGAAACACCATATATTTT
CDR3: CASSLYTLRQGARGNTIYF

V: TRBV7-8
D: .
J: TRBJ2-5
DNA: TGTGCCAGCAGCGCACCCTCCAGGGAGACCCAGTACTTC
CDR3: CASSAPSRETQYF

V: TRBV28
D: .
J: TRBJ1-5
DNA: TGTGCCAGCAGTTACAGGGCTGGCAATCAGCCCCAGCATTTT
CDR3: CASSYRAGNQPQHF

V: TRBV2
D: .
J: TRBJ2-4
DNA: TGTGCCAGCAGTGAATCAGAGCGACTCATTCAGTACTTC
CDR3: CASSESERLIQYF

V: TRBV5-1
D: TRBD1
J: TRBJ1-4
DNA: TGCGCCAGCAGCCTAGGACAGGGGGATAAAAAACTGTTTTTT
CDR3: CASSLGQGDKKLFF